These T cell receptor beta chains were read from a single sample in a study of blood T cell repertoires in COVID-19. This table comes from immunoSEQ multiplex PCR, and its TCRdb copy is limited to in-frame clones, with some not included. This sample has around 93,000 clones; 75% to 90% occur once, and the top ten carry 11%. Material for sequencing was peripheral blood. These receptors all come from an elderly man with acute or convalescent COVID-19. Each CDR3 is given with its conserved first and last residue. For some rows the clone size is stated as once, few or many, or as a class when expanded; others skip it.

length: 14
V: TRBV7-2
size: NA
J: TRBJ1-5
CDR3: CASSHGSQYQPQHF

length: 16
V: TRBV7-8
size: NA
J: TRBJ2-3
CDR3: CASSPFGGGTTDTQYF

length: 17
V: TRBV19
size: NA
J: TRBJ2-7
CDR3: CASSSTGYREGWREQYF

length: 15
V: TRBV6-6
size: NA
J: TRBJ1-4
CDR3: CASSMGWDTGEKLFF

length: 13
V: TRBV18
size: few
J: TRBJ1-1
CDR3: CASSPGSGLGAFF

length: 17
V: TRBV7-2
size: NA
J: TRBJ2-4
CDR3: CASSLAWSSGGGNIQYF

length: 15
V: TRBV5-6
size: NA
J: TRBJ1-1
CDR3: CASSPGTGVYTEAFF

length: 18
V: TRBV7-3
size: few
J: TRBJ2-3
CDR3: CASSSLGLAEMSTDTQYF

length: 15
V: TRBV27
size: NA
J: TRBJ1-5
CDR3: CASSPQTDSNQPQHF

length: 18
V: TRBV19
size: NA
J: TRBJ2-5
CDR3: CASSRGLVAETSRETQYF

length: 12
V: TRBV30
size: NA
J: TRBJ2-7
CDR3: CAWSVAAYEQYF

length: 15
V: TRBV4-1
size: NA
J: TRBJ2-4
CDR3: CASSQGQGVGNIQYF

length: 16
V: TRBV7-9
size: once
J: TRBJ2-3
CDR3: CATSGRRGPSTDTQYF

length: 13
V: TRBV2
size: NA
J: TRBJ2-1
CDR3: CASSGGGANEQFF

length: 16
V: TRBV24-1
size: NA
J: TRBJ2-1
CDR3: CATSAPRAGGGNEQFF

length: 16
V: TRBV7-9
size: NA
J: TRBJ1-1
CDR3: CASSSNSRGGNAEAFF

length: 15
V: TRBV18
size: NA
J: TRBJ2-7
CDR3: CASSPGGGNSYEQYF

length: 14
V: TRBV19
size: NA
J: TRBJ2-7
CDR3: CASSYRQSSYEQYF

length: 17
V: TRBV7-3
size: NA
J: TRBJ1-5
CDR3: CASSLSRWEHSNQPQHF

length: 16
V: TRBV28
size: NA
J: TRBJ2-7
CDR3: CASSLTGSLGSYEQYF

length: 14
V: TRBV5-1
size: NA
J: TRBJ1-1
CDR3: CASTTGGANTEAFF

length: 13
V: TRBV6-2/TRBV6-3
size: few
J: TRBJ1-2
CDR3: CASSYGQDYGYTF

length: 12
V: TRBV30
size: NA
J: TRBJ2-7
CDR3: CAATGGPYEQYF

length: 12
V: TRBV19
size: once
J: TRBJ1-2
CDR3: CASSISEYGYTF

length: 15
V: TRBV10-3
size: NA
J: TRBJ1-4
CDR3: CAIRPTGGAGEKLFF

length: 15
V: TRBV10-3
size: NA
J: TRBJ1-2
CDR3: CAISESPGTNYGYTF

length: 15
V: TRBV23-1
size: NA
J: TRBJ2-5
CDR3: CAIRGVAGDQETQYF

length: 15
V: TRBV7-2
size: NA
J: TRBJ2-5
CDR3: CASSLRLTGSETQYF

length: 15
V: TRBV6-1
size: NA
J: TRBJ2-7
CDR3: CASSELAGGSYEQYF

length: 16
V: TRBV4-1
size: NA
J: TRBJ1-2
CDR3: CASSLDLEGARYGYTF

length: 13
V: TRBV5-5
size: NA
J: TRBJ2-5
CDR3: CASSLARAETQYF

length: 12
V: TRBV15
size: once
J: TRBJ1-2
CDR3: CATSRVGTSYTF

length: 14
V: TRBV5-1
size: NA
J: TRBJ1-3
CDR3: CASSLYRAGNTIYF

length: 15
V: TRBV5-5
size: NA
J: TRBJ2-7
CDR3: CASSLGGQGQVEQYF

length: 12
V: TRBV2
size: few
J: TRBJ1-2
CDR3: CASRGNNYGYTF

length: 16
V: TRBV27
size: NA
J: TRBJ1-5
CDR3: CASSLTGTVDNQPQHF

length: 12
V: TRBV6-6
size: NA
J: TRBJ2-7
CDR3: CASSGGLYEQYF

length: 14
V: TRBV6-5
size: NA
J: TRBJ2-3
CDR3: CASRRQGLTDTQYF

length: 14
V: TRBV7-3
size: NA
J: TRBJ1-2
CDR3: CASSQGTSGYGYTF

length: 14
V: TRBV3-1/TRBV3-2
size: NA
J: TRBJ1-6
CDR3: CASSQRDRNSPLHF

length: 11
V: TRBV2
size: NA
J: TRBJ1-4
CDR3: CASSADEKLFF

length: 16
V: TRBV5-1
size: NA
J: TRBJ2-5
CDR3: CASSWTTSGGEETQYF

length: 16
V: TRBV6-5
size: NA
J: TRBJ2-5
CDR3: CASSYRTSGGQETQYF

length: 17
V: TRBV12-5
size: few
J: TRBJ2-7
CDR3: CASGFQTALWGPYEQYF

length: 13
V: TRBV3-1/TRBV3-2
size: once
J: TRBJ1-1
CDR3: CASSQRDSTEAFF

length: 15
V: TRBV12-5
size: NA
J: TRBJ2-1
CDR3: CASGFSGGAKNEQFF

length: 12
V: TRBV5-1
size: NA
J: TRBJ2-5
CDR3: CASSLAGETQYF

length: 16
V: TRBV18
size: NA
J: TRBJ2-3
CDR3: CASSSYRGGRTDTQYF

length: 13
V: TRBV27
size: NA
J: TRBJ1-6
CDR3: CASKYRADSPLHF

length: 15
V: TRBV27
size: NA
J: TRBJ2-3
CDR3: CASSLWRGVLDTQYF

length: 14
V: TRBV5-1
size: NA
J: TRBJ1-1
CDR3: CASSRQTGNTEAFF

length: 15
V: TRBV4-3
size: NA
J: TRBJ1-2
CDR3: CASSPGTQIGYGYTF

length: 14
V: TRBV19
size: NA
J: TRBJ1-4
CDR3: CASSRNRGNEKLFF

length: 15
V: TRBV5-5
size: NA
J: TRBJ2-7
CDR3: CASTPGPRAVYEQYF

length: 14
V: TRBV5-1
size: NA
J: TRBJ2-1
CDR3: CASTSGLAGRRWFF

length: 15
V: TRBV7-9
size: NA
J: TRBJ2-3
CDR3: CASSFPGTSTDTQYF

length: 13
V: TRBV7-2
size: NA
J: TRBJ1-5
CDR3: CASSFGGNQPQHF

length: 14
V: TRBV4-2
size: NA
J: TRBJ1-6
CDR3: CASSQDRFLSPLHF

length: 15
V: TRBV5-1
size: NA
J: TRBJ1-1
CDR3: CASSRTGGERTEAFF

length: 15
V: TRBV9
size: NA
J: TRBJ1-3
CDR3: CASSATGGPGNTIYF